Reported below is one TCR beta chain. This specimen comes from a study of blood T cell repertoires in COVID-19. As for the study in general: Sources were T cells, B-cell-depleted T cells, or PBMCs; the material itself was cDNA or gDNA.

This table comes from immunoSEQ multiplex PCR, and its TCRdb copy is limited to in-frame clones, with some not included. The sample lists about 70,000 clones; around 86% were seen once. The CDR3 sequence is 18 residues long. The V gene's germline CDR1 is SGHNT and CDR2 YYREEE (reference sequence). V gave up 4 bases and J gave up 1 base, with 23 bases separating them. The TCR was taken from a woman aged 80 or over with active or convalescent COVID-19. This chain connects TRBV5-4 to TRBJ2-5; the D gene is possibly TRBD2 (6 bases). The sample taken for sequencing was peripheral blood. CDR3 amino acids: CASSRGGGMGRRQETQYF. The CDR3 DNA sequence: TGTGCCAGCAGCCGGGGAGGAGGAATGGGGCGACGCCAAGAGACCCAGTACTTC. Looking up the rest from reference TRBV5-4 and TRBJ2-5 gives the full variable domain: ETGVTQSPTHLIKTRGQQVTLRCSSQSGHNTVSWYQQALGQGPQFIFQYYREEENGRGNFPPRFSGLQFPNYSSELNVNALELDDSALYLCASSRGGGMGRRQETQYFGPGTRLLVL.